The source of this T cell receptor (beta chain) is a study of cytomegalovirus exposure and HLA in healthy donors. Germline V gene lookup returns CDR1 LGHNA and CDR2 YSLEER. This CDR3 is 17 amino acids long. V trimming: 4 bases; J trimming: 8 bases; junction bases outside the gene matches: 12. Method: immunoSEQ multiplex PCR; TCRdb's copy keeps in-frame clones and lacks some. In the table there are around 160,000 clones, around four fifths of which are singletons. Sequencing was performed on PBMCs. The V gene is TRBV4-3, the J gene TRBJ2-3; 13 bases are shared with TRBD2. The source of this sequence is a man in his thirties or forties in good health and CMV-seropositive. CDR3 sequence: CASSRGLAGPLGFTQYF. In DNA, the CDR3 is TGCGCCAGCAGCCGGGGACTAGCGGGGCCCCTCGGTTTTACGCAGTATTTT.